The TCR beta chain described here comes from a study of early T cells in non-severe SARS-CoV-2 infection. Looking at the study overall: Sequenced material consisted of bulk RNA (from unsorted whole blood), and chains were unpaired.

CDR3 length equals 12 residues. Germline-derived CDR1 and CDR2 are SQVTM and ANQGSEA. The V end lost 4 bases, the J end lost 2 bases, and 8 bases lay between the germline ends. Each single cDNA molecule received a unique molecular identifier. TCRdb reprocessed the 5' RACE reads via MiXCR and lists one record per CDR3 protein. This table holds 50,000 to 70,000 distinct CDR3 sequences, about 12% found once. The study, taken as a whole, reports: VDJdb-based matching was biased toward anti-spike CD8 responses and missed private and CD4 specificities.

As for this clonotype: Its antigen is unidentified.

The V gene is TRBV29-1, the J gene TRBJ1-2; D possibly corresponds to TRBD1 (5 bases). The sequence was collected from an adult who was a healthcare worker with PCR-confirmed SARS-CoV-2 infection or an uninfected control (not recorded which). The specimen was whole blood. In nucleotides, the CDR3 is TGCAGCGTTGCGACAGCCAACTATGGCTACACCTTC. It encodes CSVATANYGYTF. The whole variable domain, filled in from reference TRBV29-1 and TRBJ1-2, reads SAVISQKPSRDICQRGTSLTIQCQVDSQVTMMFWYRQQPGQSLTLIATANQGSEATYESGFVIDKFPISRPNLTFSTLTVSNMSPEDSSIYLCSVATANYGYTFGSGTRLTVV.